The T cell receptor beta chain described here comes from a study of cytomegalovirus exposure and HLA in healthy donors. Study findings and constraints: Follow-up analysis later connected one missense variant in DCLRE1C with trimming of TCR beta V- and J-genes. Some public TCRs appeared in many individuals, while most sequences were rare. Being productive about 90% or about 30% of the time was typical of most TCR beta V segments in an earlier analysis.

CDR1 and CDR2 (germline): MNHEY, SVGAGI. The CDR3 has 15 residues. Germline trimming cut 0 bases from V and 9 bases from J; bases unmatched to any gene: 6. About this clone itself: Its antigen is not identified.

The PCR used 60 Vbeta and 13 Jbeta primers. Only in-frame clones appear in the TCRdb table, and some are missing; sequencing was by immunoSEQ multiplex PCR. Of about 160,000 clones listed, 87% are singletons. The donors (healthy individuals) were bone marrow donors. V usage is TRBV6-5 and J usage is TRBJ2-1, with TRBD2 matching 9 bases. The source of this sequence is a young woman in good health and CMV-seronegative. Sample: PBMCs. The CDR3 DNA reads TGTGCCAGCAGTTACTCGGCTAGCGGGGAGGGTGAGCAGTTCTTC. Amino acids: CASSYSASGEGEQFF.